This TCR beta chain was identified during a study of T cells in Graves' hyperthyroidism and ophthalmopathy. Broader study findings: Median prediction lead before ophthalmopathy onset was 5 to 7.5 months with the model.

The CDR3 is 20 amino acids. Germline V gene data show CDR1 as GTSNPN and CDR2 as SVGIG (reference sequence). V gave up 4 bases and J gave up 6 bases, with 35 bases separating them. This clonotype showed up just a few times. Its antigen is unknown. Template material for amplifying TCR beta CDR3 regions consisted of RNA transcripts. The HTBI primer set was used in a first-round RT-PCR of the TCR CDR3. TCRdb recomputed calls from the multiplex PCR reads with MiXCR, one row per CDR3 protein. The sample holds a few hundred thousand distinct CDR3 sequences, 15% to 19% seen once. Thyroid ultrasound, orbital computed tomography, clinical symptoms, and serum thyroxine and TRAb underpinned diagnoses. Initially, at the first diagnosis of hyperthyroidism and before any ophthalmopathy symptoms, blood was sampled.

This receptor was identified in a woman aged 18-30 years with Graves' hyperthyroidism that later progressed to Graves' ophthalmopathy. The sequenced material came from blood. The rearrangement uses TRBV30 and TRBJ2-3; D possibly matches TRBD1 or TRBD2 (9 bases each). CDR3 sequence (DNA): TGTGCCTGGATCATGTTAGGGACAGGGAGGCGGGAGGGCCTGGAGGATACGCAGTATTTT. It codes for CAWIMLGTGRREGLEDTQYF.